This T cell receptor (beta chain) is drawn from a study of PD-1 blockade in classical Hodgkin lymphoma. Regarding the study as a whole: Healthy donors reportedly exceeded newly diagnosed patients in baseline TCR diversity. Exclusion covered patients beginning nivolumab under 1 year post-ASCT.

Trimming cost V 1 base and J 4 bases, with 14 bases left between them. The CDR3 is 16 residues long. From germline, CDR1 is SGDLS and CDR2 YYNGEE. Sequencing used immunoSEQ multiplex PCR; TCRdb keeps in-frame clones, though not all of them. Of roughly 30,000 clones listed, roughly 83% are singletons. Comments on this clone: Its target is unknown.

Relapse after autologous stem cell transplantation occurred in every patient, and brentuximab vedotin exposure varied. Source: peripheral blood mononuclear cells (PBMCs), taken before the second cycle of nivolumab. The chain couples TRBV9 to TRBJ2-2; D is unresolved. The sequence was collected from a human donor with classical Hodgkin lymphoma. As DNA, the CDR3 is TGTGCCAGCAGCGTATTCGGCTGGAGTGGCACCGGGGAGCTGTTTTTT. It translates to CASSVFGWSGTGELFF.